The clone carrying this T cell receptor (beta chain) was recorded a few times. The antigen is undetermined. Germline V lookup: CDR1 MDHEN, CDR2 SYDVKM. The CDR3 sequence is 14 residues long. Between the trimmed V and J ends, which lost 4 bases and 1 base, there was a span of 11 bases. This specimen belongs to a study of T-cell reconstitution after alpha-beta-depleted transplantation in children. Findings and caveats of the study: About two months after transplant, alpha-beta T cells reportedly came from several hundred expanded graft clones.

The authors prepared the TCRbeta library with unique molecular identifiers. Via MiXCR, TCRdb re-called the PCR reads, giving one row per CDR3 protein. The sample contains around 200,000 distinct CDR3 sequences, over 15% of which appear only once. The sequencing here drew on PBMCs, mostly from graft donor cells, taken 360 days after TCRalphabeta/CD19-depleted stem cell transplant. The chain joins TRBV28 to TRBJ2-7; no clear D. The clonotype originates from a male patient between 2 and 15 years old who had a stem cell transplant for acute lymphoblastic leukemia, so the T cells may come from the graft donor. The CDR3 DNA reads TGTGCCAGCAGTTGGTCCAGGCTTTCCTACGAGCAGTACTTC. This encodes CASSWSRLSYEQYF.